Shown below are 14 T cell receptor beta chains from a single sample sequenced in a study of blood T cell repertoires in COVID-19. The table came from immunoSEQ multiplex PCR; TCRdb's copy has only in-frame clones and leaves some out. The sample holds some 220,000 clones, over 80% seen once. The sequencing sample was made of peripheral blood. These receptors originate from a human donor in a cohort sampled during active COVID-19.

This clone was recorded only once. The rearrangement uses TRBV7-9 and TRBJ2-1, with 8 bases that match TRBD1. This CDR3 spans 12 amino acids. CDR1 is SEHNR and CDR2 is FQNEAQ in the germline V gene (reference sequence). Trimming at V came to 5 bases and at J to 8 bases, leaving 2 bases not matched to a gene. CDR3: CASSQTGDEQFF. The CDR3 DNA sequence: TGTGCCAGCAGCCAGACAGGGGATGAGCAGTTCTTC.

The chain uses TRBV7-9 and TRBJ1-6, with 8 bases fitting TRBD1. Germline CDR1 reads SEHNR; CDR2 reads FQNEAQ (reference sequence). V was clipped by 1 base and J by 7 bases; unmatched bases: 3. The CDR3 runs to 15 residues. CDR3 DNA: TGTGCCAGCAGCTTAGGGACAGGGTGGAATTCACCCCTCCACTTT. Its translation is CASSLGTGWNSPLHF.

The V gene is TRBV5-1, the J gene TRBJ2-5, with TRBD1 matching over 7 bases. CDR3 length: 16 residues. From germline, CDR1 is SGHRS and CDR2 YFSETQ. V lost 3 bases and J lost 4; bases outside the gene matches: 12. The CDR3 coding sequence is TGCGCCAGCAGCTATCTTGACAGGGTCTTGGGAGAGACCCAGTACTTC. Protein: CASSYLDRVLGETQYF.

The rearrangement joins TRBV24-1 to TRBJ2-7; 10 positions agree with TRBD2. Trimming at V came to 4 bases and at J to 6 bases, leaving 11 bases not matched to a gene. Per the germline V gene, CDR1 is KGHDR and CDR2 is SFDVKD. The CDR3 contains 16 residues. CDR3 sequence reads: CATSERWGRTSGEQYF. The CDR3 DNA reads as TGTGCCACCAGTGAAAGGTGGGGAAGGACTAGCGGCGAGCAGTACTTC.

The chain links TRBV19 to TRBJ1-2; D not certain. This CDR3 spans 17 amino acids. Trimming removed 1 base at V and 0 bases at J, with 15 bases between. From germline, CDR1 is LNHDA and CDR2 SQIVND (reference sequence). The CDR3 here is CASSIGQVRQTNYGYTF. The DNA for the CDR3 is TGTGCCAGTAGTATAGGGCAAGTGCGGCAGACTAACTATGGCTACACCTTC.

The sample holds one count of this clone. The V and J genes are TRBV6-6 and TRBJ2-2; a possible D gene is TRBD1 (5 bases). In germline, CDR1 is MNHNY, CDR2 SVGAGI (reference sequence). The CDR3 has 15 residues. V was pared by 5 bases and J by 7 bases, with 17 bases between. The CDR3 DNA follows: TGTGCCAGCAGTCAGGACACTGAGATGGTCGGGGAGCTGTTTTTT. Translated: CASSQDTEMVGELFF.

The gene calls are TRBV12-5 and TRBJ2-3, with 7 bases fitting TRBD1. Germline trimming cut 5 bases from V and 6 bases from J; bases unmatched to any gene: 5. CDR3 length: 13 residues. The V gene's germline CDR1 is LGHNT and CDR2 FRNRAP. Here the CDR3 DNA reads TGTGCTAGTGGTAGGACACAGGGGGATACGCAGTATTTT. Its translation is CASGRTQGDTQYF.

The chain is built from TRBV10-2 and TRBJ1-5, with 10 bases lining up with TRBD1. The length of the CDR3 is 15 residues. Germline CDR1 is WSHSY and CDR2 is SAAADI. V gave up 3 bases and J gave up 4 bases; unmatched junction bases: 3. The CDR3 DNA follows: TGCGCCAGCAGTGACGGACAGGGGGGAAATCAGCCCCAGCATTTT. Its translation: CASSDGQGGNQPQHF.

J is TRBJ1-4 and V is TRBV28; 9 positions match TRBD1. In germline, CDR1 is MDHEN, CDR2 SYDVKM. CDR3 length: 14 amino acids. V dropped 11 bases and J dropped 5; count of bases not matched to a gene: 9. This chain's CDR3 is CAVQQGAANEKLFF. For the CDR3, the DNA is TGTGCCGTACAACAGGGGGCAGCGAATGAAAAACTGTTTTTT. The full variable domain, its missing parts supplied by reference TRBV28 and TRBJ1-4, is DVKVTQSSRYLVKRTGEKVFLECVQDMDHENMFWYRQDPGLGLRLIYFSYDVKMKEKGDIPEGYSVSREKKERFSLILESASTNQTSMYLCAVQQGAANEKLFFGSGTQLSVL.

The V call is TRBV11-2, the J call TRBJ2-1; TRBD1 aligns across 9 bases. CDR1 and CDR2 from the germline V gene are SGHAT and FQNNGV. The V segment lost 5 bases and the J segment 0 bases; nucleotides outside the gene matches: 5. The CDR3 sequence is 16 residues long. In DNA form, the CDR3 reads TGTGCCAGCAGCCCTCGGACAGGGGCCTCCTACAATGAGCAGTTCTTC. As protein: CASSPRTGASYNEQFF.

This clone was seen just once. The V gene is TRBV4-1, the J gene TRBJ2-1; D is undetermined. CDR1 is MGHRA and CDR2 is YSYEKL in the germline V gene. CDR3 size: 17 residues. Trimming took 1 base from V and 7 from J, leaving 20 bases between them. The CDR3 region is CASSQVIPRSSMNEQFF. DNA for the CDR3: TGCGCCAGCAGCCAAGTGATCCCCCGTAGTTCGATGAATGAGCAGTTCTTC.

The V call is TRBV29-1, the J call TRBJ2-7; 8 positions match TRBD1. The CDR3 spans 16 residues. Germline V gene sequence: CDR1 SQVTM, CDR2 ANQGSEA. With V trimmed by 4 bases and J by 0 bases, 11 bases remained unmatched. The CDR3: CSVGEDRAPHSYEQYF. CDR3 sequence (DNA): TGCAGCGTTGGGGAGGACAGGGCCCCGCACTCCTACGAGCAGTACTTC.

V is TRBV6-5 and J is TRBJ2-3; TRBD2 matches at 8 bases. This CDR3 region has 11 residues. The V segment lost 10 bases and the J segment 9 bases; nucleotides outside the gene matches: 6. Germline V gene data show CDR1 as MNHEY and CDR2 as SVGAGI. The DNA for the CDR3 is TGTGCCACCTTACTAGCGGCCACGCAGTATTTT. Encoded protein: CATLLAATQYF.

This clone was detected once. The gene calls are TRBV15 and TRBJ2-1; D is undetermined. The CDR3 contains 17 residues. The germline gives CDR1 LNHNV, CDR2 YYDKDF (reference sequence). The V gene lost 2 bases and the J gene lost 2 bases, with 16 bases spanning the gap. The CDR3 DNA reads as TGTGCCACCAGCAGACCCGCTGACATCTCCGCCTACAATGAGCAGTTCTTC. Amino acids: CATSRPADISAYNEQFF. Full variable domain (rest looked up from reference TRBV15 and TRBJ2-1): DAMVIQNPRYQVTQFGKPVTLSCSQTLNHNVMYWYQQKSSQAPKLLFHYYDKDFNNEADTPDNFQSRRPNTSFCFLDIRSPGLGDTAMYLCATSRPADISAYNEQFFGPGTRLTVL.